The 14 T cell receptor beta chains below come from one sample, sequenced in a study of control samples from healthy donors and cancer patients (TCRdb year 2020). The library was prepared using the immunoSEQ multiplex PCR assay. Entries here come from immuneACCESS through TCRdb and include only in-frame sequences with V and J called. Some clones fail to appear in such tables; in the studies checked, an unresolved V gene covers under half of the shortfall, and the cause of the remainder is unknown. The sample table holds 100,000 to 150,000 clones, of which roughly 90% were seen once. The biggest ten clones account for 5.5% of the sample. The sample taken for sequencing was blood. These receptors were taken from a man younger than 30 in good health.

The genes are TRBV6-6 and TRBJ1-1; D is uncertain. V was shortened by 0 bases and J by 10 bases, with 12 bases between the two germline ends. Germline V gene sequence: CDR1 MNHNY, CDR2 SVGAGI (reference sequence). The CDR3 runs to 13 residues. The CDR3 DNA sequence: TGTGCCAGCAGTTACTCGGCCTCCGTGGGAGCTTTCTTT. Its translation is CASSYSASVGAFF.

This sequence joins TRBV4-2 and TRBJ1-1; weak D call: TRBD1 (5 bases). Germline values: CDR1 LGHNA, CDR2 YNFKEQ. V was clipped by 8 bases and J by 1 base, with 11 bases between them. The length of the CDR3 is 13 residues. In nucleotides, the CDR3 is TGTGCCAGCGGGGAGGACACGAACACTGAAGCTTTCTTT. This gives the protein CASGEDTNTEAFF.

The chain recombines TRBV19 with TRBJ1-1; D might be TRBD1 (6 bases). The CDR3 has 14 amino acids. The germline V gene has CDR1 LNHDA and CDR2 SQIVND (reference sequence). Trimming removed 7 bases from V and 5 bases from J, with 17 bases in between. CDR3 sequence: CASKIGGGGTEAFF. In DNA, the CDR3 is TGTGCCAGTAAAATCGGGGGAGGGGGTACTGAAGCTTTCTTT.

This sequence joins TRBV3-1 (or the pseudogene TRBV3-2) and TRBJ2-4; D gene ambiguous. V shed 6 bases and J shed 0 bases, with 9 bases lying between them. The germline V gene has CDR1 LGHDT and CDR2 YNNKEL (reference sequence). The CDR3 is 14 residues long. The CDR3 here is CASSWSQAKNIQYF. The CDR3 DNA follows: TGTGCCAGCAGTTGGAGTCAAGCCAAAAACATTCAGTACTTC.

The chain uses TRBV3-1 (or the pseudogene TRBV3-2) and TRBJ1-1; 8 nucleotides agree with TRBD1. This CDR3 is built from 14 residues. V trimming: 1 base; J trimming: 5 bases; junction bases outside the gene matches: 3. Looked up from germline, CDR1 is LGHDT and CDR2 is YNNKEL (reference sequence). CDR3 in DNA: TGTGCCAGCAGCCAAGGGACAGGGCTGACTGAAGCTTTCTTT. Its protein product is CASSQGTGLTEAFF.

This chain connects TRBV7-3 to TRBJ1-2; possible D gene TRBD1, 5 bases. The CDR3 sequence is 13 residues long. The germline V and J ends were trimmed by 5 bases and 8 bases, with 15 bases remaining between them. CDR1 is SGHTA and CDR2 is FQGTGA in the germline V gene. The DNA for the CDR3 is TGTGCCAGCAGCCCCGGGACGGGATTCGGCTACACCTTC. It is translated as CASSPGTGFGYTF.

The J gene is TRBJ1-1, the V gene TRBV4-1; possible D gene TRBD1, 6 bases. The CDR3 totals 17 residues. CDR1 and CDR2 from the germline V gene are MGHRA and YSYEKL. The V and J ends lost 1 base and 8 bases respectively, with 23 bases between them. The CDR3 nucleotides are TGCGCCAGCAGCCAAGTAGTTCCTAGCGGGGGGGCTGCAGAAGCTTTCTTT. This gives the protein CASSQVVPSGGAAEAFF.

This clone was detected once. This chain's CDR3 is CASSLFRASMNTEAFF. CDR3 DNA: TGTGCCAGCAGTTTGTTCAGAGCTTCCATGAACACTGAAGCTTTCTTT. This chain links TRBV28 with TRBJ1-1; D is unresolved. Per the germline V gene, CDR1 is MDHEN and CDR2 is SYDVKM. Trimming took 3 bases from V and 0 from J, leaving 14 bases between them. The CDR3 is made up of 16 amino acids. Full variable domain (remainder filled in from reference TRBV28 and TRBJ1-1): DVKVTQSSRYLVKRTGEKVFLECVQDMDHENMFWYRQDPGLGLRLIYFSYDVKMKEKGDIPEGYSVSREKKERFSLILESASTNQTSMYLCASSLFRASMNTEAFFGQGTRLTVV.

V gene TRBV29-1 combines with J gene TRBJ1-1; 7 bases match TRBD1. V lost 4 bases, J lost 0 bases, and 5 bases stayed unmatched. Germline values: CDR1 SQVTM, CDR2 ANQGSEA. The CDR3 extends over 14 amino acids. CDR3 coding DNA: TGCAGCGTTGCCGGGACAGTCATGAACACTGAAGCTTTCTTT. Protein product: CSVAGTVMNTEAFF.

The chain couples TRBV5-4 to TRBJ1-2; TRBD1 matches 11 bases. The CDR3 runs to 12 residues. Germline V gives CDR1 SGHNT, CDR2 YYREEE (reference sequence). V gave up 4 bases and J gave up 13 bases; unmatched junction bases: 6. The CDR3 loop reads CASSVGQGDFTF. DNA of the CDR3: TGTGCCAGCAGCGTGGGACAGGGGGATTTCACCTTC. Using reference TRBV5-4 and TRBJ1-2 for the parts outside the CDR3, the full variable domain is ETGVTQSPTHLIKTRGQQVTLRCSSQSGHNTVSWYQQALGQGPQFIFQYYREEENGRGNFPPRFSGLQFPNYSSELNVNALELDDSALYLCASSVGQGDFTFGSGTRLTVV.

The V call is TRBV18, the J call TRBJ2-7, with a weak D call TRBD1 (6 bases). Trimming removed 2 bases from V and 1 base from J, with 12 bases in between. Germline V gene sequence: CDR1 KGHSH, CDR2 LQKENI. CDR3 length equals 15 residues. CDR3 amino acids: CASSPTTGQSYEQYF. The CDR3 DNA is TGTGCCAGCTCACCAACAACCGGACAGTCCTACGAGCAGTACTTC. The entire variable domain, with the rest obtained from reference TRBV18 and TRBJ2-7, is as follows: NAGVMQNPRHLVRRRGQEARLRCSPMKGHSHVYWYRQLPEEGLKFMVYLQKENIIDESGMPKERFSAEFPKEGPSILRIQQVVRGDSAAYFCASSPTTGQSYEQYFGPGTRLTVT.

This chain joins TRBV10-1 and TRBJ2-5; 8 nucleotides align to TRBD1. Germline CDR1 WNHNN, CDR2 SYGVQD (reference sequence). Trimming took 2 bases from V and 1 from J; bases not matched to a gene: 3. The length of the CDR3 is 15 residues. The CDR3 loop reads CASSEGQGLQETQYF. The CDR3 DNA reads TGCGCCAGCAGTGAGGGACAGGGACTCCAAGAGACCCAGTACTTC.

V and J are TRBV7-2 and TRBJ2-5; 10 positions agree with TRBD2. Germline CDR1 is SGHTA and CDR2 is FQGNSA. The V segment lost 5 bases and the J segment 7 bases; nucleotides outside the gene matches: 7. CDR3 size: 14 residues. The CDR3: CASSPQRGGGTQYF. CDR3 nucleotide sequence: TGTGCCAGCAGCCCCCAGCGGGGGGGAGGGACCCAGTACTTC.

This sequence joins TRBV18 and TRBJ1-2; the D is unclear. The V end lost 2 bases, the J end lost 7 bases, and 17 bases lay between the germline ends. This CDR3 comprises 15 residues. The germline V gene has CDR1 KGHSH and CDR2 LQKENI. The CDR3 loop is CASSPELASVRGYTF. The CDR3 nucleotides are TGTGCCAGCTCACCAGAATTAGCGTCAGTTCGTGGCTACACCTTC. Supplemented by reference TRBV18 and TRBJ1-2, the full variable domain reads NAGVMQNPRHLVRRRGQEARLRCSPMKGHSHVYWYRQLPEEGLKFMVYLQKENIIDESGMPKERFSAEFPKEGPSILRIQQVVRGDSAAYFCASSPELASVRGYTFGSGTRLTVV.